The next 13 T cell receptor beta chains were all read from a single sample in a study of post-analysis software for immune sequencing data. Overall study results and limits: Patients had higher frequencies than controls of five TRBV segments, including TRBV5-6, TRBV5-1 and TRBV20-1.

Unique molecular identifiers featured in each of the TCR beta cDNA libraries. A single record per CDR3 protein comes from TCRdb applying MiXCR to the PCR reads. In the table there are about 380,000 distinct CDR3 sequences, roughly 30% of which are singletons. Their specific antigens are unknown. Sequenced input: blood. Receptors originate from a girl between 5 and 17 years old with multiple sclerosis.

J is TRBJ1-1 and V is TRBV2, with 11 positions matching TRBD1. V trimming: 6 bases; J trimming: 0 bases; junction bases outside the gene matches: 3. Germline values: CDR1 SNHLY, CDR2 FYNNEI. This CDR3 is built from 15 residues. Here the CDR3 DNA reads TGTGCCAGCAGCGGGACAGGGGGTTTGAACACTGAAGCTTTCTTT. Translated, it gives CASSGTGGLNTEAFF.

This clonotype was recorded once. J is TRBJ2-4 and V is TRBV18, with D tentatively TRBD1 (6 bases). The closer fit of TRBJ2-7 to the DNA end suggests the J call may be wrong. This CDR3 has 15 amino acids. CDR1 and CDR2 from the germline V gene are KGHSH and LQKENI. The CDR3 is CASSPVLTMTGEQYF. The CDR3 nucleotides read TGTGCCAGCTCACCTGTACTGACCATGACAGGCGAGCAGTACTTC.

This clonotype was seen only a few times. The gene calls are TRBV4-1 and TRBJ2-7; D not certain. Germline values: CDR1 MGHRA, CDR2 YSYEKL. This CDR3 has 15 amino acids. The germline V and J ends were trimmed by 1 base and 0 bases, with 10 bases remaining between them. In DNA form, the CDR3 reads TGCGCCAGCAGCCAAGGGGCCCATAACTCCTACGAGCAGTACTTC. Translation: CASSQGAHNSYEQYF.

The chain couples TRBV11-2 to TRBJ2-5, with 10 bases identical to TRBD2. The CDR3 runs 17 residues. Germline CDR1 SGHAT, CDR2 FQNNGV. J lost 2 bases, V lost 5 bases, and 11 bases had no gene match. Written as DNA, the CDR3 is TGTGCCAGCAGCCCGAACCCCCCAGCGGGGGGGCAAGAGACCCAGTACTTC. This sequence encodes CASSPNPPAGGQETQYF.

This clonotype was counted only a few times. This sequence joins TRBV3-1 and TRBJ1-6; TRBD1 might be the D (6 bases). Germline V gives CDR1 LGHDT, CDR2 YNNKEL (reference sequence). This CDR3 contains 18 residues. V was cut by 0 bases and J by 0 bases, with 12 bases left in between. CDR3 region: CASSQEGGGSSYNSPLHF. Written as DNA, the CDR3 is TGTGCCAGCAGCCAAGAGGGAGGGGGAAGCTCCTATAATTCACCCCTCCACTTT.

This chain links TRBV6-2 or TRBV6-3 with TRBJ1-1; no definite D call. Germline V gene data show CDR1 as MNHEY and CDR2 as SVGEGT. The CDR3 runs to 13 residues. The V gene lost 6 bases and the J gene lost 5 bases, with 13 bases spanning the gap. The chain's CDR3 is CASSPVWRTEAFF. In DNA form, the CDR3 reads TGTGCCAGCAGCCCCGTGTGGAGAACTGAAGCTTTCTTT.

V usage is TRBV3-1 and J usage is TRBJ1-2; a possible D gene is TRBD1 (5 bases). Germline CDR1 reads LGHDT; CDR2 reads YNNKEL (reference sequence). Deletions cut 3 bases from V and 8 bases from J, with 10 bases between. The CDR3 is 12 amino acids. CDR3 sequence (DNA): TGTGCCAGCAGCCAGCCCTGGGGGGGCTACACCTTC. Translated, it gives CASSQPWGGYTF.

The CDR3 bases are TGTGCCAGCAGCCTGGGACCTCGGGACGGGGAGCTGTTTTTT. As protein: CASSLGPRDGELFF. This sequence joins TRBV5-5 and TRBJ2-2, with D perhaps TRBD1 or TRBD2 (5 bases each). Trimming pared 4 bases from V and 7 bases from J, leaving 14 bases between. The CDR3 consists of 14 residues. The germline V gene has CDR1 SGHKS and CDR2 YYEKEE (reference sequence).

This clonotype was seen only once. V and J are TRBV7-2 and TRBJ2-5; D may correspond to TRBD1 or TRBD2 (5 bases each). This CDR3 is 14 amino acids long. V lost 2 bases, J lost 2 bases, and 9 bases lay in between. Germline V lookup: CDR1 SGHTA, CDR2 FQGNSA. The CDR3 coding sequence is TGTGCCAGCAGCTTATGGGGGTTACAAGAGACCCAGTACTTC. This codes for CASSLWGLQETQYF.

This chain links TRBV29-1 with TRBJ2-7, with unresolved D. The germline V gene has CDR1 SQVTM and CDR2 ANQGSEA. This CDR3 has 14 residues. With 6 bases removed from V and 5 bases from J, the gap between germline ends came to 20 bases. The DNA of the CDR3 is TGCAGCGTCCCGTCTACAGAATATCTACACGAGCAGTACTTC. This sequence encodes CSVPSTEYLHEQYF.

This clonotype was seen repeatedly, ten times or more. This chain uses TRBV25-1 with TRBJ2-5; no definite D call. Trimming shortened V by 1 base and J by 0 bases, and 6 bases separated the two germline ends. This CDR3 contains 14 residues. CDR1 and CDR2 (germline): MGHDK, SYGVNS. Written as DNA, the CDR3 is TGTGCCAGCAGTGAATGGGGTAACCAAGAGACCCAGTACTTC. It codes for CASSEWGNQETQYF.

The chain has TRBV7-2 and TRBJ1-2, with 8 bases that match TRBD1. CDR1 is SGHTA, CDR2 FQGNSA, per germline. With 2 bases clipped from V and 1 base from J, the junction kept 9 bases outside the gene matches. This CDR3 is 17 amino acids long. The CDR3 DNA is TGTGCCAGCAGCTTACCTAAAACAGGGGGAGTTAACTATGGCTACACCTTC. Translation: CASSLPKTGGVNYGYTF.

This sequence joins TRBV12-3 or TRBV12-4 and TRBJ1-2, with D maybe TRBD1 (6 bases). The CDR3 sequence is 12 residues long. V lost 4 bases and J 10 bases, leaving 13 bases between the germline ends. CDR3 amino acids: CASSSRTEDYTF. CDR3 sequence (DNA): TGTGCCAGCAGTTCACGGACAGAAGACTACACCTTC.